A selection of T cell receptor beta chains follows, all from one sample in a study of T-cell memory formation after mild COVID-19. One entry per CDR3 protein, called by TCRdb with MiXCR from the 5' RACE reads. The sample has 550,000 to 700,000 distinct CDR3 sequences; 15% to 20% are singletons. The sample comprised PBMCs or a T cell subset sorted from them (not recorded which). The receptors originated from an adult woman who had mild COVID-19 (a few samples of this study predate the infection). Cell type and time point are not known. CDR3s include the opening cysteine and the closing phenylalanine or tryptophan. A D gene is named only where the DNA matches it firmly. The size entry is marked missing in some rows and otherwise reads once, few, many or a size class.

j_gene | d_gene | abundance | v_gene | CDR3aa | CDR3nt
TRBJ1-6 | NA | few | TRBV7-9 | CASSPDGLKSYNSPLHF | TGTGCCAGCAGCCCGGACGGACTAAAAAGCTATAATTCACCCCTCCACTTT
TRBJ2-5 | NA | few | TRBV30 | CAWRTLSWTQYF | TGTGCCTGGAGGACATTGAGTTGGACCCAGTACTTC
TRBJ1-2 | TRBD1 | NA | TRBV10-3 | CAIRLDRDDYGYTF | TGTGCCATCAGACTTGACAGGGATGACTATGGCTACACCTTC
TRBJ2-5 | TRBD2 | few | TRBV20-1 | CSASGPSGGVGQETQYF | TGCAGTGCTAGTGGCCCCAGCGGGGGTGTGGGGCAAGAGACCCAGTACTTC
TRBJ2-5 | TRBD1 | many | TRBV20-1 | CSASPDRGRLKTQYF | TGCAGTGCTAGCCCCGACAGGGGCCGACTTAAGACCCAGTACTTC
TRBJ2-3 | NA | NA | TRBV24-1 | CATSRTGGTDTQYF | TGTGCCACCAGTAGGACCGGTGGCACAGATACGCAGTATTTT
TRBJ2-2 | TRBD1 | many | TRBV12-3/TRBV12-4 | CASRAGTGNTGELFF | TGTGCCAGCAGGGCCGGGACAGGGAACACCGGGGAGCTGTTTTTT
TRBJ2-3 | TRBD1 | few | TRBV5-1 | CASSFGTVSTDTQYF | TGCGCCAGCAGCTTCGGGACAGTTAGCACAGATACGCAGTATTTT
TRBJ1-2 | NA | few | TRBV20-1 | CSARGGVYGYTF | TGCAGTGCTAGGGGGGGAGTCTATGGCTACACCTTC
TRBJ2-7 | TRBD2 | NA | TRBV12-3/TRBV12-4 | CASSVLGGVRYEQYF | TGTGCCAGCAGCGTCCTTGGGGGGGTGCGCTACGAGCAGTACTTC
TRBJ2-1 | NA | NA | TRBV20-1 | CSARVGEDSYNEQFF | TGCAGTGCTAGGGTCGGGGAAGACTCCTACAATGAGCAGTTCTTC
TRBJ1-5 | NA | NA | TRBV24-1 | CATSPGNNQPQHF | TGTGCCACCAGCCCCGGGAACAATCAGCCCCAGCATTTT
TRBJ2-1 | NA | many | TRBV16 | CASTGSYNEQFF | TGTGCCAGCACGGGGAGTTACAATGAGCAGTTCTTC
TRBJ2-7 | TRBD1 | many | TRBV12-3/TRBV12-4 | CASSTDRGYEQYF | TGTGCCAGCAGTACCGACAGGGGCTACGAGCAGTACTTC
TRBJ2-3 | NA | few | TRBV6-5 | CASSPQRRTDTQYF | TGTGCCAGCAGCCCCCAGCGGCGCACAGATACGCAGTATTTT
TRBJ2-3 | TRBD2 | few | TRBV11-2 | CASSAMTSGADTQYF | TGTGCCAGCAGCGCAATGACTAGCGGGGCGGATACGCAGTATTTT
TRBJ2-7 | TRBD1 | NA | TRBV29-1 | CSVTQGADEQYF | TGCAGCGTAACACAGGGGGCAGACGAGCAGTACTTC
TRBJ2-7 | TRBD1 | NA | TRBV25-1 | CASSADRVTYEQYF | TGTGCCAGCAGTGCCGACAGGGTGACCTACGAGCAGTACTTC
TRBJ1-1 | TRBD1 | few | TRBV19 | CASSITGGYTEAFF | TGTGCCAGTAGTATAACAGGGGGTTACACTGAAGCTTTCTTT
TRBJ2-5 | TRBD2 | NA | TRBV5-1 | CASSSGGGGQETQYF | TGCGCCAGCAGCTCCGGGGGGGGAGGGCAAGAGACCCAGTACTTC
TRBJ2-7 | NA | few | TRBV9 | CASSVPGAEQYF | TGTGCCAGCAGCGTTCCGGGGGCCGAGCAGTACTTC
TRBJ2-3 | NA | NA | TRBV12-3/TRBV12-4 | CASSLQGYTDTQYF | TGTGCCAGCAGTTTGCAGGGTTATACAGATACGCAGTATTTT
TRBJ1-5 | TRBD1 | NA | TRBV6-1 | CASVGGLKDSNQPQHF | TGTGCCAGCGTAGGGGGCTTAAAGGACAGCAATCAGCCCCAGCATTTT
TRBJ2-7 | NA | NA | TRBV7-8 | CASSFDGLEQYF | TGTGCCAGCAGCTTTGACGGGCTTGAGCAGTACTTC
TRBJ1-1 | NA | NA | TRBV5-1 | CASSNKNAMKKNTEAFF | TGCGCCAGCAGCAATAAAAATGCTATGAAAAAGAACACTGAAGCTTTCTTT
TRBJ2-2 | TRBD1 | few | TRBV20-1 | CSAYGTGRTGELFF | TGCAGTGCTTACGGGACAGGGCGAACCGGGGAGCTGTTTTTT
TRBJ1-1 | NA | few | TRBV6-2/TRBV6-3 | CASSYSSRVRGTEAFF | TGTGCCAGCAGTTACTCAAGCAGGGTGCGAGGCACTGAAGCTTTCTTT
TRBJ2-7 | NA | few | TRBV7-9 | CASSLDLSFHEQYF | TGTGCCAGCAGCTTAGATCTCAGCTTTCACGAGCAGTACTTC
TRBJ2-1 | NA | NA | TRBV29-1 | CSVEAPRENEQFF | TGCAGCGTTGAAGCCCCTAGGGAAAATGAGCAGTTCTTC
TRBJ1-2 | TRBD1 | few | TRBV10-3 | CAISGTGFYGYTF | TGTGCCATCAGTGGGACAGGCTTCTATGGCTACACCTTC
TRBJ2-2 | NA | few | TRBV6-2/TRBV6-3 | CASSSSANTGELFF | TGTGCCAGCAGTTCTAGCGCGAACACCGGGGAGCTGTTTTTT
TRBJ1-3 | NA | many | TRBV20-1 | CSAGGTVGNTIYF | TGCAGTGCGGGAGGGACCGTAGGAAACACCATATATTTT
TRBJ2-1 | NA | few | TRBV24-1 | CATSDQAGPSYNEQFF | TGTGCCACCAGTGATCAGGCGGGCCCCTCCTACAATGAGCAGTTCTTC
TRBJ2-7 | TRBD1 | NA | TRBV4-2 | CASSQTGGSSRGFYEQYF | TGTGCCAGCAGCCAGACAGGGGGCTCTAGCCGGGGGTTCTACGAGCAGTACTTC
TRBJ1-2 | NA | few | TRBV20-1 | CSAREAGYGYTF | TGCAGTGCTCGAGAGGCGGGCTATGGCTACACCTTC
TRBJ2-1 | NA | NA | TRBV24-1 | CATSDSENPYNEQFF | TGTGCCACCAGTGATTCGGAGAACCCGTACAATGAGCAGTTCTTC
TRBJ1-1 | NA | NA | TRBV12-3/TRBV12-4 | CASRRTEGHSEAFF | TGTGCCAGCCGGAGGACAGAAGGGCATTCTGAAGCTTTCTTT
TRBJ2-7 | NA | NA | TRBV14 | CASSQDPSRSFAYEQYF | TGTGCCAGCAGCCAAGATCCCAGCCGGAGTTTTGCCTACGAGCAGTACTTC
TRBJ2-1 | TRBD2 | NA | TRBV15 | CATSRDPSGTSFYNEQFF | TGTGCCACCAGCAGAGACCCTTCCGGGACTAGCTTTTACAATGAGCAGTTCTTC
TRBJ2-1 | TRBD2 | few | TRBV9 | CASSVLGLAVSYNEQFF | TGTGCCAGCAGCGTATTAGGACTAGCGGTCTCCTACAATGAGCAGTTCTTC